This T cell receptor beta chain was captured in a study of glioma-infiltrating T cells. This clonotype was detected ten times or more. The antigen is not known. TCR alpha and beta CDR3 regions were amplified from RNA using iRepertoire nested multiplex PCR. TCRdb reanalysed the multiplex PCR reads using MiXCR and keeps one entry per CDR3 protein. The sample shows around 100,000 distinct CDR3 sequences, roughly 30% of them seen only once. Points from the study as a whole: Very few CDR3 sequences were shared between tissue and blood.

This CDR3 has 12 amino acids. V was shortened by 6 bases and J by 3 bases, with 8 bases between the two germline ends. Germline V CDR1 and CDR2: MDHEN, SYDVKM. This rearrangement joins TRBV28 to TRBJ1-2, with a possible D match to TRBD1 (6 bases). This clonotype originated in a human donor with low-grade glioma or glioblastoma, undergoing nonglioma brain surgery, or in good health (not recorded which). Sequencing input: glioma tissue, nonneoplastic brain tissue, or PBMCs (not recorded which). CDR3 in amino acids: CASRTGHYGYTF. The CDR3 nucleotides read TGTGCCAGCAGAACAGGGCACTATGGCTACACCTTC.